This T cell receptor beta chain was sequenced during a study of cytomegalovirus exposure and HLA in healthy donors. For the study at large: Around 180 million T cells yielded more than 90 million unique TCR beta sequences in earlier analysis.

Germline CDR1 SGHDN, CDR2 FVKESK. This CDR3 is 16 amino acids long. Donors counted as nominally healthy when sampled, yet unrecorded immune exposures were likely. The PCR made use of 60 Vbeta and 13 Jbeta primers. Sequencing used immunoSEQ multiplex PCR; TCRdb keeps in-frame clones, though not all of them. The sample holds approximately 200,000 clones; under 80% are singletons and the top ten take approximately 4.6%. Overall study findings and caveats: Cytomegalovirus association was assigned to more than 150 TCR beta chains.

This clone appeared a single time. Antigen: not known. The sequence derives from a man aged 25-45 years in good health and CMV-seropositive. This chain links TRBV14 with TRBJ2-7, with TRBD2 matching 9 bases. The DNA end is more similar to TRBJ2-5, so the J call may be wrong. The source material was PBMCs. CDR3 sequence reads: CASSQGGLAGPETQYF. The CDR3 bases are TGTGCCAGCAGCCAAGGAGGGCTAGCGGGACCGGAGACCCAGTACTTC.